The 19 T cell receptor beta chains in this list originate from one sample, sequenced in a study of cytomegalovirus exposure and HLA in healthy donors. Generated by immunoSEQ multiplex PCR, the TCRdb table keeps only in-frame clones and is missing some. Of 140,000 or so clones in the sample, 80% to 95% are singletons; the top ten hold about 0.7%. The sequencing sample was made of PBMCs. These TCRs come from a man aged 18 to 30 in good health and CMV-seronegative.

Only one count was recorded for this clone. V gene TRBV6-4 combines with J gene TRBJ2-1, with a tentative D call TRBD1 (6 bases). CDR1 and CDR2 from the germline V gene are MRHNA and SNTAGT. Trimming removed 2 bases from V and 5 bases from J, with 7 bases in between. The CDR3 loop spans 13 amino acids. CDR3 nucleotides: TGTGCCAGCAGTGACGGGGACAACAATGAGCAGTTCTTC. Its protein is CASSDGDNNEQFF.

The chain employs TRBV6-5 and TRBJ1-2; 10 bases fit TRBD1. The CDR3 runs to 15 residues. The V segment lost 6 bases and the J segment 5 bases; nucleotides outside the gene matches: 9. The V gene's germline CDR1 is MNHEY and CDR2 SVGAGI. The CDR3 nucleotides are TGTGCCAGCAGCCGAGACAGGGGGCCGAATTATGGCTACACCTTC. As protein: CASSRDRGPNYGYTF.

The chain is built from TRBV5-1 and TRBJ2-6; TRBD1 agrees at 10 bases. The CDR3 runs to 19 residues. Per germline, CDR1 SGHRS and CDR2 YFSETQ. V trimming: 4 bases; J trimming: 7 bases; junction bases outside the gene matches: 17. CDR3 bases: TGCGCCAGCAGCGGAAACTGGGACAGGGGTAGGTGGGGTGCCAACGTCCTGACTTTC. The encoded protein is CASSGNWDRGRWGANVLTF.

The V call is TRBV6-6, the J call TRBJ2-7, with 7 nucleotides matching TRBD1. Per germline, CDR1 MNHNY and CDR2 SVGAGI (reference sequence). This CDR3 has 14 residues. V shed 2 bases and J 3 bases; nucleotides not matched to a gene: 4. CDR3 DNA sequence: TGTGCCAGCAGTTACCTTGGGACAGTCTACGAGCAGTACGTC. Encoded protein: CASSYLGTVYEQYV.

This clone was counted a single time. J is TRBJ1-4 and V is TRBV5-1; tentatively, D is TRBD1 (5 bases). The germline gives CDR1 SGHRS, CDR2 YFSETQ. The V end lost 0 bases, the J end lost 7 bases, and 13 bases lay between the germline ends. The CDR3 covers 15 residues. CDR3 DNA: TGCGCCAGCAGCTTGGGTGTAGGGGTTGGTGAAAAACTGTTTTTT. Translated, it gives CASSLGVGVGEKLFF.

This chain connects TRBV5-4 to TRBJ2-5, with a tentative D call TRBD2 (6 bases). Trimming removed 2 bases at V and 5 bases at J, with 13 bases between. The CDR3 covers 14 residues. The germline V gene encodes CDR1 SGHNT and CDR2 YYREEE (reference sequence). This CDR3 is CASSFRGRGETQYF. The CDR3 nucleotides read TGTGCCAGCAGCTTCCGGGGGAGAGGGGAGACCCAGTACTTC.

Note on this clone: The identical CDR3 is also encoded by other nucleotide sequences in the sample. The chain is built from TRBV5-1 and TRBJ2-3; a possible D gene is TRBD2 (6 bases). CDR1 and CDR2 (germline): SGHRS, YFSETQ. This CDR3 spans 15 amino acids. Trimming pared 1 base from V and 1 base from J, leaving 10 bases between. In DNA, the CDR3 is TGCGCCAGCAGCTTGCGCGGGGTCGGCACAGATACGCAGTATTTT. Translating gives CASSLRGVGTDTQYF.

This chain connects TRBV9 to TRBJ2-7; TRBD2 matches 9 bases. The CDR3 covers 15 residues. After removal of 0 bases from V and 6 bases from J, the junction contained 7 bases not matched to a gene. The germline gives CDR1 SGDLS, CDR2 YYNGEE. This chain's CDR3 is CASSVGVRGGAEQYF. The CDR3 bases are TGTGCCAGCAGCGTAGGGGTGCGGGGGGGCGCCGAGCAGTACTTC.

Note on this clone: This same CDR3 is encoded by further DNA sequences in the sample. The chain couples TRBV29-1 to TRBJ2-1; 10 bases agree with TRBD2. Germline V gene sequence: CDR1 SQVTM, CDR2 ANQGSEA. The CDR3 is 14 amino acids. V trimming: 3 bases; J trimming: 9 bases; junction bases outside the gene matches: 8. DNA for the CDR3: TGCAGCGTTGATGGGGCTAGCGGGAGAGTTGAGCAGTTCTTC. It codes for CSVDGASGRVEQFF.

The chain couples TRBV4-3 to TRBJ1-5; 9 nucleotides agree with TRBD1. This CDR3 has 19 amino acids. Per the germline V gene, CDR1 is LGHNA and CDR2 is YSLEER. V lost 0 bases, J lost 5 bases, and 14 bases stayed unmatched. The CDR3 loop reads CASSQEPHGTGTVYQPQHF. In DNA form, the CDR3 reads TGCGCCAGCAGCCAAGAACCTCATGGGACAGGGACCGTTTATCAGCCCCAGCATTTT.

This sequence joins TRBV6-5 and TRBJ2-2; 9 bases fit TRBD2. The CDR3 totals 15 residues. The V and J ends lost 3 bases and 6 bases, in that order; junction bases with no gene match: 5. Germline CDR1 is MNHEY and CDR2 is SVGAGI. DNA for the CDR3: TGTGCCAGCAGTTATGGCGGGGGGGCGGCCGGGGAGCTGTTTTTT. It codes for CASSYGGGAAGELFF.

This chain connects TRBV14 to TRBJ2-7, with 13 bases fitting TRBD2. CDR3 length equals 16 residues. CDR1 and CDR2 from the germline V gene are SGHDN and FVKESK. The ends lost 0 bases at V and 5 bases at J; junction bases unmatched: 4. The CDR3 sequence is CASSQEGLAGVDEQYF. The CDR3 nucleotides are TGTGCCAGCAGCCAAGAAGGACTAGCGGGGGTGGACGAGCAGTACTTC.

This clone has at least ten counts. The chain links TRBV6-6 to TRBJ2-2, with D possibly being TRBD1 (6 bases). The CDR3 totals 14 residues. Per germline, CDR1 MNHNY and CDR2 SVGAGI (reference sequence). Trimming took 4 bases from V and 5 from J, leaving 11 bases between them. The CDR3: CASSSSRGTGELFF. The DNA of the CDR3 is TGTGCCAGCAGTTCGAGCAGGGGTACCGGGGAGCTGTTTTTT.

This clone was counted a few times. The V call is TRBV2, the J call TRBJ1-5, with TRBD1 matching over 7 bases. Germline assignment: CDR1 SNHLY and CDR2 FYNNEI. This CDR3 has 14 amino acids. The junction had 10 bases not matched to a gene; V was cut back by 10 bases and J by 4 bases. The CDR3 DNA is TGTGCCACCCGTACAGGGGCCGGTAATCAGCCCCAGCATTTT. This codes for CATRTGAGNQPQHF.

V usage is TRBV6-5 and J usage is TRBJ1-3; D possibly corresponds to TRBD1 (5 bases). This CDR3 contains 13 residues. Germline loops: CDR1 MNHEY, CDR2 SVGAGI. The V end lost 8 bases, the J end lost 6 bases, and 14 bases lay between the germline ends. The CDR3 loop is CASGAGGENTIYF. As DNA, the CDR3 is TGTGCCAGCGGGGCTGGGGGGGAAAACACCATATATTTT.

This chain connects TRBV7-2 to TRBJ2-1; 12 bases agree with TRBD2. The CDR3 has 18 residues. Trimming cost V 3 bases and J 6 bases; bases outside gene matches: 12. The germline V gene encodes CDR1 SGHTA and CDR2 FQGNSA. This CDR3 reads CASSLLLTSGSKGNEQFF. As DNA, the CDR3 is TGTGCCAGCAGCTTGCTCCTGACTAGCGGGAGTAAGGGCAATGAGCAGTTCTTC.

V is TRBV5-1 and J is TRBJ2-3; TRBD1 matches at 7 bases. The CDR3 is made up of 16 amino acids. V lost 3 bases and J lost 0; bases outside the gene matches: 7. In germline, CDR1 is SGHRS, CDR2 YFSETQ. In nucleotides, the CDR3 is TGCGCCAGCAGCTCAGGGGGTCCCATAAGCACAGATACGCAGTATTTT. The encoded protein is CASSSGGPISTDTQYF. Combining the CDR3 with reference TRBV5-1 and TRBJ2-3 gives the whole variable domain KAGVTQTPRYLIKTRGQQVTLSCSPISGHRSVSWYQQTPGQGLQFLFEYFSETQRNKGNFPGRFSGRQFSNSRSEMNVSTLELGDSALYLCASSSGGPISTDTQYFGPGTRLTVL.

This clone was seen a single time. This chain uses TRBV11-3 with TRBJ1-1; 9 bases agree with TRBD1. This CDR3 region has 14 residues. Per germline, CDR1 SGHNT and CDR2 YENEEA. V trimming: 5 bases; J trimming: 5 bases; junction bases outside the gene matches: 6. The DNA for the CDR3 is TGTGCCAGCAGCCCGATGACAGGGGGAACTGAAGCTTTCTTT. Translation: CASSPMTGGTEAFF.

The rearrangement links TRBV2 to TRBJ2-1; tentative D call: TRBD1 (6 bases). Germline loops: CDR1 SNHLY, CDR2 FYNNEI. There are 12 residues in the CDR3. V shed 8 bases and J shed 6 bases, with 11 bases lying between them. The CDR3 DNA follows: TGTGCCAGCCACAGGGCGGTCAATGAGCAGTTCTTC. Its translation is CASHRAVNEQFF.